This T cell receptor (beta chain) is drawn from a study of CD8 T cells in ankylosing spondylitis (dated by TCRdb to 2016 to 2017). Concerning the study at large: The study profiled T cell receptor beta repertoires in healthy donors and ankylosing spondylitis patients to find disease-linked TCR variants. Samples of peripheral blood were taken, and for ankylosing spondylitis patients, synovial fluid was collected as well. The full study cohort comprised around 25 ankylosing spondylitis patients and approximately 100 healthy donors.

There are a few counts of this clonotype. Its recognized antigen is unknown. Nothing much larger sits one base from this clone, and base qualities are not available. CDR1 is given as SGHRS and CDR2 as YFSETQ, both from the germline V gene. The CDR3 starts with the cysteine, ends with the phenylalanine, and has 16 residues. CDR3 DNA is the only sequence kept; it has 48 bases, read in frame from the first base. V lost 4 bases and J lost 7 bases, and the count of bases not matched to a germline gene is 15. Overall study results and their limits: Some motif variants were previously reported in synovial fluid and blood of reactive arthritis patients, suggesting common disease-initiation mechanisms. The disease-linked clones were reported to be significantly enriched in matched synovial fluid samples from ankylosing spondylitis patients. Blood from ankylosing spondylitis patients appeared to be characterized by a TCR beta motif composed of roughly 8 highly homologous amino acid variants. The disease-linked clones showed a CD8+ phenotype and occurred at relatively low frequencies in peripheral blood.

The sequencing machine was an Illumina HiSeq 2500. Quantitative 5'-RACE with molecular barcodes was the method used to prepare the TCR beta libraries. The study's processing was this. A new computational method based on a probabilistic model of VDJ rearrangement was used to identify disease-linked TCR variants. TCRdb reprocessing: public reads trimmed at Q25 with fastp, clones called with MiXCR, in-frame beta chains kept. Under each unique CDR3 protein, matching rows form one entry showing the most common genes and DNA. These V and J calls rely on TCRdb rather than the paper's analysis. The sample profile shows fewer than 250,000 distinct CDR3 sequences; about 10% of them were found once. Jointly, the top ten make up roughly 2.5% of the sample.

Material: blood, either unsorted or a sorted T cell fraction (not recorded which). The chain couples TRBV5-1 to TRBJ1-2; TRBD1 aligns with 8 central bases. The sequence came from a male donor with ankylosing spondylitis or in good health (not recorded which). The CDR3 corresponds to CASSASLNRGNGGYTF. DNA sequence: TGCGCCAGCAGCGCCTCGCTTAACAGGGGGAATGGTGGCTACACCTTC.